The next 27 T cell receptor beta chains were all read from a single sample in a study of beta chain features in type 1 diabetes. No cognate antigen is known for these TCRs. Study outcomes and limitations: Among all four CD4+ subsets, Type 1 diabetes patients had TCRB CDR3s that were moderately but significantly shorter.

Reverse transcription of all isolated RNA meant that expressed TCRB transcripts were sequenced. TCRdb's copy holds only in-frame clones and misses some; the assay was immunoSEQ multiplex PCR. This table holds around 260,000 clones, about 20% found once. Material: naive CD4+ T cells from blood. All receptors derive from a woman aged 40 to 50 with type 1 diabetes.

In the case of this clone: This sample includes further DNA sequences coding for the same CDR3. The V gene is TRBV5-4, the J gene TRBJ2-3; D is ambiguous. The V gene's germline CDR1 is SGHNT and CDR2 YYREEE (reference sequence). Trimming stripped 0 bases from V and 1 base from J, with 3 bases between. This CDR3 is 13 amino acids long. The CDR3 nucleotides are TGTGCCAGCAGCTTGGCAGGCACAGATACGCAGTATTTT. This gives the protein CASSLAGTDTQYF.

The chain uses TRBV7-2 and TRBJ1-2, with TRBD1 as a possible D gene (5 bases). V gave up 5 bases and J gave up 3 bases, with 16 bases separating them. The CDR3 length is 15 residues. Per germline, CDR1 SGHTA and CDR2 FQGNSA. The CDR3 spells CASSPIMGGYYGYTF. The CDR3 region has the DNA TGTGCCAGCAGCCCAATCATGGGGGGGTACTATGGCTACACCTTC.

This clone has only a few counts. The chain uses TRBV7-7 and TRBJ2-4; weak D call: TRBD1 (5 bases). This CDR3 is built from 14 residues. Trimming pared 5 bases from V and 5 bases from J, leaving 13 bases between. Germline-derived CDR1 and CDR2 are SSHAT and FNYEAQ (reference sequence). The CDR3 coding sequence is TGTGCCAGCAGCCCCCGACAGACCCAAAACATTCAGTACTTC. It encodes CASSPRQTQNIQYF.

Turning to this clone: This same CDR3 is encoded by further DNA sequences in the sample. V is TRBV7-2 and J is TRBJ2-7; 9 positions match TRBD1. With 1 base clipped from V and 4 bases from J, the junction kept 8 bases outside the gene matches. The CDR3 loop spans 16 amino acids. Germline CDR1 SGHTA, CDR2 FQGNSA. CDR3 DNA: TGTGCCAGCAGCTTAGACTCTGGGACAGGGTTTTACGAGCAGTACTTC. It specifies CASSLDSGTGFYEQYF.

The chain links TRBV19 to TRBJ2-3, with 10 bases aligning to TRBD1. The length of the CDR3 is 15 residues. Per the germline V gene, CDR1 is LNHDA and CDR2 is SQIVND (reference sequence). Trimming cost V 5 bases and J 5 bases; bases outside gene matches: 7. CDR3 nucleotide sequence: TGTGCCAGTAGTCCCGGGACAGGGGACAGAGATACGCAGTATTTT. Translated: CASSPGTGDRDTQYF.

This chain links TRBV4-2 with TRBJ1-5; D not resolved. The germline V and J ends were trimmed by 2 bases and 6 bases, with 14 bases remaining between them. This CDR3 is built from 15 residues. Germline V gene data show CDR1 as LGHNA and CDR2 as YNFKEQ. CDR3 sequence: CASSQSAQVGQPQHF. CDR3 nucleotides: TGTGCCAGCAGCCAATCCGCCCAGGTTGGTCAGCCCCAGCATTTT.

This clone has only a few counts. The V call is TRBV9, the J call TRBJ2-7, with D hard to call. CDR3 length: 14 amino acids. Trimming shortened V by 0 bases and J by 9 bases, and 16 bases separated the two germline ends. Looked up from germline, CDR1 is SGDLS and CDR2 is YYNGEE. CDR3 sequence (DNA): TGTGCCAGCAGCGTAGATCCAGAGAGTCCGGGGCAGTACTTC. Protein product: CASSVDPESPGQYF.

The chain joins TRBV5-4 to TRBJ2-3; no reliable D call. The CDR3 has 13 residues. The V end lost 2 bases, the J end lost 0 bases, and 4 bases lay between the germline ends. CDR1 SGHNT and CDR2 YYREEE come from the germline V gene (reference sequence). The CDR3 DNA is TGTGCCAGCAGCTTCGGGAGCACAGATACGCAGTATTTT. Protein sequence: CASSFGSTDTQYF.

This clone was found a few times. V usage is TRBV4-3 and J usage is TRBJ1-2; the match to TRBD1 covers 8 bases. This CDR3 has 15 residues. Trimming removed 2 bases from V and 5 bases from J; junction bases left unmatched: 7. CDR1 LGHNA and CDR2 YSLEER come from the germline V gene. In DNA form, the CDR3 reads TGCGCCAGCAGCCAAACCGACAGGGGAGAATATGGCTACACCTTC. Translating it yields CASSQTDRGEYGYTF.

The chain employs TRBV9 and TRBJ1-6; no reliable D call. V lost 0 bases to trimming and J lost 7 bases, with 8 bases between them. Germline V CDR1 and CDR2: SGDLS, YYNGEE. The CDR3 totals 14 residues. The CDR3 here is CASSVATLNSPLHF. The CDR3 DNA is TGTGCCAGCAGCGTAGCGACACTGAATTCACCCCTCCACTTT.

This clone was seen only a few times. The chain employs TRBV18 and TRBJ1-5, with D uncertain. The V gene lost 2 bases and the J gene lost 1 base, with 12 bases spanning the gap. In germline, CDR1 is KGHSH, CDR2 LQKENI. The CDR3 spans 16 residues. CDR3 coding DNA: TGTGCCAGCTCACCAGTGGAGGGATTAAGCAATCAGCCCCAGCATTTT. It encodes CASSPVEGLSNQPQHF.

This clone was seen a handful of times. The chain recombines TRBV4-1 with TRBJ1-2, with 7 bases matching TRBD1. The V segment lost 6 bases and the J segment 1 base; nucleotides outside the gene matches: 5. This CDR3 region has 14 residues. Germline loops: CDR1 MGHRA, CDR2 YSYEKL. CDR3 loop: CASSTGASNYGYTF. The CDR3 nucleotides read TGCGCCAGCAGTACAGGGGCTAGTAACTATGGCTACACCTTC.

This clone was counted only a few times. This chain connects TRBV13 to TRBJ1-3, with D possibly matching TRBD1 (5 bases). The CDR3 runs 13 residues. The V gene lost 9 bases and the J gene lost 0 bases, with 9 bases spanning the gap. The germline V gene has CDR1 PRHDT and CDR2 FYEKMQ (reference sequence). CDR3 residues: CASQGPSGNTIYF. The CDR3 nucleotides read TGTGCCAGTCAGGGTCCCTCTGGAAACACCATATATTTT.

The V and J genes are TRBV4-3 and TRBJ1-3; D remains unclear. The CDR3 totals 16 residues. In germline, CDR1 is LGHNA, CDR2 YSLEER. The V gene lost 0 bases and the J gene lost 0 bases, with 9 bases spanning the gap. The CDR3 nucleotides read TGCGCCAGCAGCCAAGAGGCACAGCTCTCTGGAAACACCATATATTTT. Protein product: CASSQEAQLSGNTIYF.

The chain recombines TRBV19 with TRBJ1-5; no firm D call. CDR3 length: 12 amino acids. V lost 9 bases and J lost 2, with 8 bases in between. Germline CDR1 and CDR2: LNHDA and SQIVND (reference sequence). DNA of the CDR3: TGTGCCAGCCAGTATGGCAATCAGCCCCAGCATTTT. It is translated as CASQYGNQPQHF.

V gene TRBV7-2 combines with J gene TRBJ1-4; D gene ambiguous. Germline V gene data show CDR1 as SGHTA and CDR2 as FQGNSA. The CDR3 spans 13 residues. Between the trimmed V and J ends, which lost 2 bases and 7 bases, there was a span of 8 bases. DNA for the CDR3: TGTGCCAGCAGCTTATTGGGCATTGAAAAACTGTTTTTT. Translation: CASSLLGIEKLFF.

The chain carries TRBV7-2 and TRBJ2-5, with 7 bases that match TRBD1. V shed 5 bases and J 5 bases; nucleotides not matched to a gene: 5. The germline CDR1 and CDR2 sequences are SGHTA and FQGNSA. This CDR3 contains 13 residues. The CDR3 coding sequence is TGTGCCAGCAGCACCGGACAGGTGGAGACCCAGTACTTC. Translating gives CASSTGQVETQYF.

This clone occurred a few times. CDR3 sequence (DNA): TGCAGCGTCAAATTGGACTCCAGCTCCTACAATGAGCAGTTCTTC. This sequence encodes CSVKLDSSSYNEQFF. This chain connects TRBV29-1 to TRBJ2-1; weak D call: TRBD2 (5 bases). This CDR3 comprises 15 residues. The germline CDR1 and CDR2 sequences are SQVTM and ANQGSEA. V dropped 6 bases and J dropped 0 bases, with 15 bases sitting between them.

This clone came up a few times. This chain links TRBV5-4 with TRBJ1-2, with TRBD1 as a possible D gene (6 bases). Trimming shortened V by 4 bases and J by 2 bases, and 12 bases separated the two germline ends. The CDR3 is 14 residues long. Looked up from germline, CDR1 is SGHNT and CDR2 is YYREEE (reference sequence). CDR3 in amino acids: CASSPQGLNYGYTF. The CDR3 coding sequence is TGTGCCAGCAGCCCGCAGGGGCTGAACTATGGCTACACCTTC.

This clone was observed a handful of times. The rearrangement uses TRBV5-1 and TRBJ2-1; TRBD1 might be the D (5 bases). This CDR3 contains 12 residues. V shed 0 bases and J shed 7 bases, with 5 bases lying between them. Germline V gives CDR1 SGHRS, CDR2 YFSETQ. The CDR3 reads CASSLDRNEQFF. DNA of the CDR3: TGCGCCAGCAGCTTGGACAGGAATGAGCAGTTCTTC.

This clone was observed a handful of times. The chain joins TRBV11-3 to TRBJ2-7, with D perhaps matching TRBD2 (5 bases). CDR1 is SGHNT, CDR2 YENEEA, per germline. Trimming removed 2 bases from V and 0 bases from J, with 8 bases in between. This CDR3 is 14 amino acids long. CDR3 residues: CASSLRGISYEQYF. CDR3 sequence (DNA): TGTGCCAGCAGCTTAAGAGGGATCTCCTACGAGCAGTACTTC.

The V gene is TRBV7-9, the J gene TRBJ2-7, with 9 positions matching TRBD1. CDR1 is SEHNR and CDR2 is FQNEAQ in the germline V gene (reference sequence). This CDR3 contains 14 residues. J gave up 5 bases and V 5 bases, and 7 bases lay outside the gene matches. The CDR3 nucleotides are TGTGCCAGCAGCATGGACAGGGGAAGCGACGAGCAGTACTTC. It specifies CASSMDRGSDEQYF. The complete variable domain, with remaining parts taken from reference TRBV7-9 and TRBJ2-7, reads DTGVSQNPRHKITKRGQNVTFRCDPISEHNRLYWYRQTLGQGPEFLTYFQNEAQLEKSRLLSDRFSAERPKGSFSTLEIQRTEQGDSAMYLCASSMDRGSDEQYFGPGTRLTVT.

The chain joins TRBV19 to TRBJ1-5, with a weak D call TRBD1 (6 bases). Trimming shortened V by 8 bases and J by 0 bases, and 11 bases separated the two germline ends. The CDR3 is made up of 14 amino acids. Germline CDR1 reads LNHDA; CDR2 reads SQIVND (reference sequence). The CDR3 DNA is TGTGCCAGTCAAGGGGGTTATAGCAATCAGCCCCAGCATTTT. Translation: CASQGGYSNQPQHF.

There are a few counts of this clone. The chain has TRBV29-1 and TRBJ2-7; TRBD1 matches at 10 bases. Germline lookup yields CDR1 SQVTM and CDR2 ANQGSEA. The CDR3 runs to 12 residues. The trim removed 7 bases at V and 5 bases at J, leaving 5 bases unmatched. CDR3 bases: TGCAGCGCCGGGACAGGGGCCAACGAGCAGTACTTC. Its protein product is CSAGTGANEQYF.

This sequence joins TRBV28 and TRBJ2-1; tentatively, D is TRBD2 (7 bases). V lost 7 bases to trimming and J lost 6 bases, with 25 bases between them. From germline, CDR1 is MDHEN and CDR2 SYDVKM. This CDR3 contains 17 residues. CDR3: CASIQGGEISKFNEQFF. The DNA for the CDR3 is TGTGCCAGCATCCAAGGGGGGGAAATTAGCAAGTTCAATGAGCAGTTCTTC.

The V gene is TRBV27, the J gene TRBJ1-2; TRBD1 might be the D (6 bases). The CDR3 runs 14 residues. Germline V gene sequence: CDR1 MNHEY, CDR2 SMNVEV (reference sequence). V lost 2 bases to trimming and J lost 7 bases, with 14 bases between them. The CDR3 region has the DNA TGTGCCAGCAGTTTAAACAGGGTGAACGGTGGCTACACCTTC. Its protein product is CASSLNRVNGGYTF.

V usage is TRBV9 and J usage is TRBJ2-7; D may be TRBD2 (6 bases). Looked up from germline, CDR1 is SGDLS and CDR2 is YYNGEE. The CDR3 has 15 amino acids. The germline V and J ends were trimmed by 0 bases and 6 bases, with 16 bases remaining between them. The CDR3 sequence is CASSVVGGVGSEQYF. DNA for the CDR3: TGTGCCAGCAGCGTAGTGGGGGGAGTAGGCTCCGAGCAGTACTTC.